The rows below give T cell receptor beta chains drawn from one sample of a study of OX40 agonist ivuxolimab in advanced cancers. Some clones are missing from TCRdb's copy, which holds only in-frame ones; the method was immunoSEQ multiplex PCR. This sample carries tens of thousands of clones, roughly four fifths of them seen once, and the ten largest clones take 4% to 6%. Specimen: CD4+ or CD8+ T cells sorted from blood, collected in a trial of the OX40 agonist ivuxolimab. These receptors all stem from an adult with an advanced solid tumor such as melanoma, head and neck, liver or kidney cancer. Both conserved end residues are trimmed from each CDR3. D genes are given only for firm matches. Clone size appears in some rows only: once, few, many, or a class for an expanded clone.

v_call,clone_size,d_call,cdr3_aa
TRBV6-1,NA,NA,ASSEEDTQY
TRBV20-1,NA,NA,SAPERYEQY
TRBV7-2,NA,NA,ASSPTASYEQY
TRBV28,NA,NA,ASSLSGAGSGDEQY
TRBV15,NA,NA,ATSRDPGTEQY
TRBV28,NA,TRBD1,ASSSGTVAEKLF
TRBV28,NA,NA,ASSLFKGGNEKLF
TRBV6-1,NA,NA,ATLKGHSTYEQY
TRBV6-5,NA,NA,ASSSSGDQPQH
TRBV7-8,NA,NA,ASSLGQAPNEKLF
TRBV5-5,once,NA,ASSFWGSAVYGYT
TRBV7-9,NA,TRBD1,ASSAGTGDTQY
TRBV10-3,NA,NA,AISGRQRESPLH
TRBV5-1,NA,TRBD2,ASSPGASGEETQY
TRBV5-8,NA,NA,ASSLALSNIQY
TRBV6-4,NA,TRBD1,ASSRDSYSSTDTQY
TRBV5-6,few,TRBD2,ASSRTTSESETQY
TRBV27,NA,NA,ASSTVGGKTQY
TRBV5-4,NA,NA,ASSPSLARSSYEQY
TRBV6-6,NA,TRBD1,ASSSPGQGFGYT
TRBV6-4,NA,NA,ASSTGWLNEQF
TRBV5-4,NA,NA,ASSSQAAYGGELF
TRBV2,NA,TRBD2,ASSPRLAHEQY
TRBV19,NA,NA,ASSPGRSSGNTIY
TRBV11-2,NA,NA,ASSLSSPSQLTYEQY
TRBV19,few,NA,ASNRGTATNEKLF
TRBV21-1,NA,NA,ASSKARDPGIQPQH
TRBV5-1,NA,NA,ASSQGTSQETQY
TRBV6-5,NA,TRBD1,ASSYGGQPYGYT
TRBV28,NA,NA,ASSWGRMNTEAF
TRBV11-2,once,NA,ASSLSRNTGELF
TRBV2,NA,NA,ASSIYRGGEQF